The following is a T cell receptor (beta chain) sequence with its context. Its binding antigen is unknown. Within one base of it there is no much larger clone, and no base qualities were kept. The sample belongs to a study of radiotherapy plus CTLA-4 blockade in lung cancer listed by TCRdb under 2018. General notes on the study: Among enrolled patients, 15% to 20% had an objective response and about 30% reached disease control.

The study evaluated CTLA-4 blockade (ipilimumab) given together with focal radiation therapy in patients who had chemo-refractory metastatic non-small-cell lung cancer. The CDR3 sequence holds 15 residues, the cysteine and phenylalanine included. Of the read, only the CDR3 DNA is kept; its 45 bases are in frame from base 1. After removal of 6 bases from V and 15 bases from J, the junction retains 18 bases not matched to a gene. Taken from the germline V gene, the CDR1 and CDR2 loops are SGHRS and YFSETQ. Libraries came from the immunoSEQ multiplex PCR assay. In TCRdb, the immuneACCESS table is reduced to in-frame sequences with V and J assigned. These tables do not hold every clone; where another copy was compared, an unresolved V gene accounts for under half, and the others remain unexplained. The sample has roughly 30,000 clones on record, around 80% of them singletons. 7.5% of the sample goes to the ten largest clones.

The full study reports these points: TCR clones derived from tumors expanded in peripheral blood after treatment with radiotherapy and ipilimumab. Increased serum interferon-beta after radiation, together with early dynamic changes in blood T cell clones, were reported to be the strongest predictors of response.

Sample: peripheral blood, taken from a patient treated with radiotherapy plus ipilimumab. The chain uses TRBV5-1 and TRBJ1-4, with 9 junctional bases fitting TRBD1. This receptor was taken from a human donor with non-small cell lung cancer who had stable disease on radiotherapy plus ipilimumab. The DNA sequence follows: TGCGCCAGCACCTCCCCGACAGGGGGGCTTCGGGGGGTGTTTTTT. This gives the protein CASTSPTGGLRGVFF.